Given below is one T cell receptor beta chain in context. Trimming took off 5 bases at V and 2 bases at J, with 13 bases between the two ends. This CDR3 spans 14 amino acids. From germline, CDR1 is SGHNT and CDR2 YENEEA. Produced via immunoSEQ multiplex PCR; TCRdb's table is partial and in-frame only. The sample contains 300,000 to 400,000 clones, around 89% of which appear only once. This entry is derived from a study of blood T cell repertoires in COVID-19. Participants were placed into cohorts based on the clinical history they reported. The sequence came from a woman in her thirties with acute COVID-19. Sequencing was performed on PBMCs or T cells enriched from blood (not recorded which). The V call is TRBV11-3, the J call TRBJ2-7; tentative D call: TRBD1 (6 bases). For the CDR3, the DNA is TGTGCCAGCAGCCACCGGGACACCCCCTACGAGCAGTACTTC. Protein: CASSHRDTPYEQYF.